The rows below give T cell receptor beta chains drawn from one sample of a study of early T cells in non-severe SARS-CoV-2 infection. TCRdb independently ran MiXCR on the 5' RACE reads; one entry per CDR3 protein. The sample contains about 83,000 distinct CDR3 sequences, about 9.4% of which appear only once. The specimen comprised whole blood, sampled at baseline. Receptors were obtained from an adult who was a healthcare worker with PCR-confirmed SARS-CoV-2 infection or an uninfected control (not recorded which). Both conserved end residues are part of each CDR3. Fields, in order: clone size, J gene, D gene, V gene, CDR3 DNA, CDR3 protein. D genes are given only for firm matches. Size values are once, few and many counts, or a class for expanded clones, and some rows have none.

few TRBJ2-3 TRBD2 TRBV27 TGTGCCAGCAGTTCCCCCGGGACTAGCGGTTATACGCAGTATTTT CASSSPGTSGYTQYF
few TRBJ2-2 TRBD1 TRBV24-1 TGTGCCACCAGTGATCCTGGACAGGGACCCACCGGGGAGCTGTTTTTT CATSDPGQGPTGELFF
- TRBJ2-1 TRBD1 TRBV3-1 TGTGCCAGCAGCCCCGGGACAGGGATAAATGAGCAGTTCTTC CASSPGTGINEQFF
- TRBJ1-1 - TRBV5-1 TGCGCCAGCTCCAGGAGTGCGGTGACTGAAGCTTTCTTT CASSRSAVTEAFF
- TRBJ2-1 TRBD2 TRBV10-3 TGTGCCATCAGTGAGTCGGGCGGGAGGACGGGGAATGAGCAGTTCTTC CAISESGGRTGNEQFF
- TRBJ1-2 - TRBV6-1 TGTGCCAGCAGTTACGGGCCAGGGAATGGCTACACCTTC CASSYGPGNGYTF
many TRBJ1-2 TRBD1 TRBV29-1 TGCAGCGTGGGGGACAGATCCTCTAACTATGGCTACACCTTC CSVGDRSSNYGYTF
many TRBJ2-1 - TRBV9 TGTGCCAGCAGCGTCGGGGACAATGAGCAGTTCTTC CASSVGDNEQFF
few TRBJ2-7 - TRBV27 TGTGCCAGCAGTTTATTTGGTGGCAGCCAGGACTACGAGCAGTACTTC CASSLFGGSQDYEQYF
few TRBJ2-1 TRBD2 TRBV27 TGTGCCAGCAGTTTATGGGAGGGCCGCCACAATGAGCAGTTCTTC CASSLWEGRHNEQFF
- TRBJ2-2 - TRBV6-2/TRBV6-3 TGTGCCAGCAGTTACTCCAACCAGGGCACCGGGGAGCTGTTTTTT CASSYSNQGTGELFF
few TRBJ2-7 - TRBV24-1 TGTGCCACCAGTGATCGGTACGAGCAGTACTTC CATSDRYEQYF
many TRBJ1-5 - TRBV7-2 TGTGCCAGCAGCTTAGCGTGGGGGAGCAATCAGCCCCAGCATTTT CASSLAWGSNQPQHF
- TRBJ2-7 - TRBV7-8 TGTGCCAGCAGCTTAGGCGGACAGAGGCGGGACGAGCAGTACTTC CASSLGGQRRDEQYF
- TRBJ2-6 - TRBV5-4 TGTGCCAGCAGCTTGAAATCTGGGGCCAACGTCCTGACTTTC CASSLKSGANVLTF
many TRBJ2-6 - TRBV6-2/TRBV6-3 TGTGCCAGCAGTAAAGACTCTGGGGCCAACGTCCTGACTTTC CASSKDSGANVLTF
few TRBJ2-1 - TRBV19 TGTGCCAGTAGTCCAACCCTGGACATTGGGCAGTTCTTC CASSPTLDIGQFF
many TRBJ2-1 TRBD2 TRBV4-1 TGCGCCAGCAGCCAAGCTTGGACTAGCGGGAGTTACAATGAGCAGTTCTTC CASSQAWTSGSYNEQFF
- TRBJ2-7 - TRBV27 TGTGCCAGCAGTTTATCGGCCCACAGGGAACGAGCCTACGAGCAGTACTTC CASSLSAHRERAYEQYF
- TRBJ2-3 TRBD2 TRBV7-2 TGTGCCAGCAGCTCTGGGACTAGCGGGAGGGCCTCACATACGCAGTATTTT CASSSGTSGRASHTQYF
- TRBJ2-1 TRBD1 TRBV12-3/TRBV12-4 TGTGCCAGCAGTTCTCAGGGGGCTGGGGAGCAGTTCTTC CASSSQGAGEQFF
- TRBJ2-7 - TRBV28 TGTGCCAGCAGCACGGGGCCAGCCTCCTACGAGCAGTACTTC CASSTGPASYEQYF
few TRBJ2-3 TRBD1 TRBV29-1 TGCAGCATCCGGGACAGGGGTTACACAGATACGCAGTATTTT CSIRDRGYTDTQYF
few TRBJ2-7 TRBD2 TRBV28 TGTGCCAGCAGCCCGAATCTAGCGGGAGCTTTGTACGAGCAGTACTTC CASSPNLAGALYEQYF
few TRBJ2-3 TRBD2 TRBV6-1 TGTGCCAGTACTAGCGGGAGGACCACAGATACGCAGTATTTT CASTSGRTTDTQYF
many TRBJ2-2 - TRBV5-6 TGTGCCAGCAGCCCCCAGGGGGGCCAGGGGGTGACTGCCGGGGAGCTGTTTTTT CASSPQGGQGVTAGELFF
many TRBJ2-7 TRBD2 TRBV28 TGTGCCAGCATTCCCAGGACTAGCGGGTACGAGCAGTACTTC CASIPRTSGYEQYF
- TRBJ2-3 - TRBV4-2 TGTGCCAGCAGCCCCGGACTGTTGGGGTCCCGTCACACAGATACGCAGTATTTT CASSPGLLGSRHTDTQYF
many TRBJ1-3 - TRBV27 TGTGCCAGCAGTTTATCGGGGCGCGTCCTCTCTGGAAACACCATATATTTT CASSLSGRVLSGNTIYF
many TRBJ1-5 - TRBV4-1 TGCGCCAGCAGCCAAGATCTTGGGGGGGCTGATCAGCCCCAGCATTTT CASSQDLGGADQPQHF
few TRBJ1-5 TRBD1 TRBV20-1 TGCAGTGCTAGGCTACAGGGGCAGGATCAGCCCCAGCATTTT CSARLQGQDQPQHF
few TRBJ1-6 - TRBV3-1 TGTGCCAGCAGCCAAGTGGGTAGGGACTCACCCCTCCACTTT CASSQVGRDSPLHF
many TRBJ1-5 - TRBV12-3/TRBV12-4 TGTGCCAGCAGTTTAAACGGGCACTCCAGCAATCAGCCCCAGCATTTT CASSLNGHSSNQPQHF
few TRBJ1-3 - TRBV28 TGTGCCAGCAGTCCGTTGGGGGCCGGAAACACCATATATTTT CASSPLGAGNTIYF
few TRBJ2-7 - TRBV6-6 TGTGCCAGCAGCCCTGACGGGTTCTCCTACGAGCAGTACTTC CASSPDGFSYEQYF
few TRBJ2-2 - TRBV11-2 TGTGCCAGCAGCTCAGGAGTCAACACCGGGGAGCTGTTTTTT CASSSGVNTGELFF
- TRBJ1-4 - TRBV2 TGTGCCAGCAAGAAGGGAGTACAGGGTAATGAAAAACTGTTTTTT CASKKGVQGNEKLFF
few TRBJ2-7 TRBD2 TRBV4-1 TGCGCCAGCAGCCAGGGACTAGCGGGAGGAAGCGAGCAGTACTTC CASSQGLAGGSEQYF
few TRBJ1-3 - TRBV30 TGTGCCTGGAGTGTACCGGGCAGGGCTGGAAACACCATATATTTT CAWSVPGRAGNTIYF
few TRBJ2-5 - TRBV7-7 TGTGCCAGCAGCTTAGGGGACGGTGAGACCCAGTACTTC CASSLGDGETQYF
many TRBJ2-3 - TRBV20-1 TGCAGTGCTAGAGATCCCCAAGGGGCAGATACGCAGTATTTT CSARDPQGADTQYF
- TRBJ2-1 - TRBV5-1 TGCGCCAGCAGGCGGGCACACAATGAGCAGTTCTTC CASRRAHNEQFF
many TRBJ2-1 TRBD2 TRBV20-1 TGCAGTGCTGGACCGGGACTAGCGTTTTCTGAGCAGTTCTTC CSAGPGLAFSEQFF
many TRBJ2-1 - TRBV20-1 TGCAGTGCTTCGTCGACGGGCACTCCGGCCTACAATGAGCAGTTCTTC CSASSTGTPAYNEQFF
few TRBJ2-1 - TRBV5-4 TGTGCCAGCAGCTTGGCAACAGGGACCTACAATGAGCAGTTCTTC CASSLATGTYNEQFF
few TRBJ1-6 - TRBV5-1 TGCGCCAGCCGGAGGGGGGCTAGGGATTCACCCCTCCACTTT CASRRGARDSPLHF
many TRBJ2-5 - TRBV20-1 TGCAGTGCTATGACAGAGACCCAGTACTTC CSAMTETQYF
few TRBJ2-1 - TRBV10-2 TGCGCCAGCAAGAATAGTGGGGCTGAGCAGTTCTTC CASKNSGAEQFF
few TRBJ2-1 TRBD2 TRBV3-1 TGTGCCAGCAGCCAGACTAGCGGGAGGGCCGGTAGGCAGTTCTTC CASSQTSGRAGRQFF
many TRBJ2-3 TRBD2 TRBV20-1 TGCAGTGCTGGACTAGCGGGCACAGATACGCAGTATTTT CSAGLAGTDTQYF
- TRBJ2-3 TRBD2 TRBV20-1 TGCAGTGCTAATAGCGGGAGCCGCACAGATACGCAGTATTTT CSANSGSRTDTQYF
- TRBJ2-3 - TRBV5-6 TGTGCCAGCAGCTTTGTTGGGTTGGGTACAGATACGCAGTATTTT CASSFVGLGTDTQYF
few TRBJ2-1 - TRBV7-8 TGTGCCAGCAGCTTAGGAGGGGGGAGGACAACCTCTCGGGACAATGAGCAGTTCTTC CASSLGGGRTTSRDNEQFF
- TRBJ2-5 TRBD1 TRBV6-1 TGTGCCAGCAGTGAAGCGGCAGGGGGAGCCCAAGAGACCCAGTACTTC CASSEAAGGAQETQYF
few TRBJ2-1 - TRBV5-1 TGCGCCAGCAACCCCGGAGAAAACAATGAGCAGTTCTTC CASNPGENNEQFF
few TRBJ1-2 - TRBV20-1 TGCAGTGTGGCCGGACCGACTGGCTACACCTTC CSVAGPTGYTF
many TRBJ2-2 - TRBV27 TGTGCCAGCAGCCGCGGGACTTTGAACACCGGGGAGCTGTTTTTT CASSRGTLNTGELFF
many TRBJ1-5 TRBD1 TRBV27 TGTGCCAGCAGTTCATACGGGACAGCAGAAAATCAGCCCCAGCATTTT CASSSYGTAENQPQHF
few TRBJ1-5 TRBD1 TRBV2 TGTGCCAGCACGGGACAGGGGAATCAGCCCCAGCATTTT CASTGQGNQPQHF
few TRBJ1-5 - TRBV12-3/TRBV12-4 TGTGCCAGCAGTTTACCTGATAGCAATCAGCCCCAGCATTTT CASSLPDSNQPQHF